This is a list of T cell receptor beta chains from one sample in a study of blood T cell repertoires in COVID-19. Profiling relied on immunoSEQ multiplex PCR, and the TCRdb table lists in-frame clones only, not all of them. The data show roughly 180,000 clones, roughly 94% seen once. Sequencing was performed on peripheral blood. Receptors were obtained from a young man with COVID-19, enrolled during active disease. The CDR3 runs from the conserved cysteine through the conserved F or W. Fields, in order: D gene, clone size, V gene, J gene, CDR3 protein, CDR3 DNA. D genes are given only for firm matches. Size is omitted from some rows. Given values are once, few, many or a class for expanded clones.

D gene: TRBD1
clone size: NA
V gene: TRBV14
J gene: TRBJ2-7
CDR3 protein: CASSQLGQDSYEQYF
CDR3 DNA: TGTGCCAGCAGCCAGCTGGGACAGGACTCCTACGAGCAGTACTTC

D gene: TRBD1
clone size: NA
V gene: TRBV12-3/TRBV12-4
J gene: TRBJ1-1
CDR3 protein: CASKGAINTEAFF
CDR3 DNA: TGTGCCAGCAAGGGGGCTATTAACACTGAAGCTTTCTTT

D gene: TRBD1
clone size: NA
V gene: TRBV6-5
J gene: TRBJ1-6
CDR3 protein: CASSYSGTGGGSPLHF
CDR3 DNA: TGTGCCAGCAGTTACTCGGGGACAGGGGGCGGTTCACCCCTCCACTTT

D gene: NA
clone size: once
V gene: TRBV7-3
J gene: TRBJ1-1
CDR3 protein: CASSLMGSGTEAFF
CDR3 DNA: TGTGCCAGCAGCTTAATGGGGTCGGGGACTGAAGCTTTCTTT

D gene: TRBD1
clone size: NA
V gene: TRBV6-5
J gene: TRBJ1-4
CDR3 protein: CASSYSHRGNEKLFF
CDR3 DNA: TGTGCCAGCAGTTACTCCCACAGGGGGAATGAAAAACTGTTTTTT

D gene: NA
clone size: NA
V gene: TRBV19
J gene: TRBJ1-3
CDR3 protein: CASSPGAGNTIYF
CDR3 DNA: TGTGCCAGTAGTCCCGGTGCTGGAAACACCATATATTTT

D gene: NA
clone size: NA
V gene: TRBV6-2/TRBV6-3
J gene: TRBJ2-5
CDR3 protein: CASSYSRGEPQETQYF
CDR3 DNA: TGTGCCAGCAGCTACTCTCGCGGGGAGCCTCAAGAGACCCAGTACTTC

D gene: TRBD1
clone size: NA
V gene: TRBV15
J gene: TRBJ1-5
CDR3 protein: CATSKPQGPSNQPQHF
CDR3 DNA: TGTGCCACCAGCAAACCACAGGGGCCAAGCAATCAGCCCCAGCATTTT

D gene: TRBD2
clone size: NA
V gene: TRBV5-4
J gene: TRBJ2-1
CDR3 protein: CASSLPGGLAGNEQFF
CDR3 DNA: TGTGCCAGCAGCTTGCCGGGGGGGCTAGCGGGCAATGAGCAGTTCTTC

D gene: TRBD1
clone size: NA
V gene: TRBV27
J gene: TRBJ2-1
CDR3 protein: CASSHTGTGMNEQFF
CDR3 DNA: TGTGCCAGCAGTCACACCGGGACAGGGATGAATGAGCAGTTCTTC

D gene: TRBD1
clone size: NA
V gene: TRBV30
J gene: TRBJ1-5
CDR3 protein: CAWSFRGVKSNQPQHF
CDR3 DNA: TGTGCCTGGAGTTTCAGGGGGGTAAAGAGCAATCAGCCCCAGCATTTT

D gene: NA
clone size: NA
V gene: TRBV24-1
J gene: TRBJ1-1
CDR3 protein: CANPRRNTEAFF
CDR3 DNA: TGTGCCAACCCAAGGAGAAACACTGAAGCTTTCTTT

D gene: TRBD2
clone size: NA
V gene: TRBV9
J gene: TRBJ2-1
CDR3 protein: CASSPRLAGTPYNEQFF
CDR3 DNA: TGTGCCAGCAGCCCCCGACTAGCGGGGACCCCCTACAATGAGCAGTTCTTC

D gene: TRBD1
clone size: NA
V gene: TRBV6-1
J gene: TRBJ2-7
CDR3 protein: CASSEVRTGKHEQYF
CDR3 DNA: TGTGCCAGCAGTGAAGTTAGGACAGGGAAGCACGAGCAGTACTTC

D gene: TRBD2
clone size: NA
V gene: TRBV24-1
J gene: TRBJ2-1
CDR3 protein: CATSDVAGGYNEQFF
CDR3 DNA: TGTGCCACCAGTGATGTAGCGGGGGGATACAATGAGCAGTTCTTC

D gene: NA
clone size: NA
V gene: TRBV10-1
J gene: TRBJ2-3
CDR3 protein: CASSSSTDTQYF
CDR3 DNA: TGCGCCAGCAGCTCAAGCACGGATACGCAGTATTTT

D gene: TRBD2
clone size: NA
V gene: TRBV10-2
J gene: TRBJ2-1
CDR3 protein: CASRGGDEHNEQFF
CDR3 DNA: TGCGCCAGCCGCGGGGGGGACGAACACAATGAGCAGTTCTTC

D gene: NA
clone size: NA
V gene: TRBV6-5
J gene: TRBJ1-1
CDR3 protein: CASSHRGENTEAFF
CDR3 DNA: TGTGCCAGCAGTCATCGGGGGGAGAACACTGAAGCTTTCTTT

D gene: NA
clone size: NA
V gene: TRBV12-5
J gene: TRBJ1-1
CDR3 protein: CASGNNVGRVAFF
CDR3 DNA: TGTGCTAGTGGTAACAACGTAGGCCGGGTAGCTTTCTTT

D gene: TRBD1
clone size: NA
V gene: TRBV19
J gene: TRBJ1-2
CDR3 protein: CASSAGQNYGYTF
CDR3 DNA: TGTGCCAGTAGTGCGGGACAGAATTATGGCTACACCTTC

D gene: TRBD1
clone size: NA
V gene: TRBV5-1
J gene: TRBJ1-6
CDR3 protein: CASSQQTGEGSPLHF
CDR3 DNA: TGCGCCAGCAGCCAACAGACAGGGGAAGGATCACCCCTCCACTTT

D gene: NA
clone size: NA
V gene: TRBV5-5
J gene: TRBJ2-7
CDR3 protein: CASSLEADYEQYF
CDR3 DNA: TGTGCCAGCAGCTTAGAAGCGGACTACGAGCAGTACTTC

D gene: NA
clone size: NA
V gene: TRBV6-5
J gene: TRBJ2-2
CDR3 protein: CASSYNGAGELFF
CDR3 DNA: TGTGCCAGCAGTTACAACGGGGCCGGGGAGCTGTTTTTT

D gene: NA
clone size: NA
V gene: TRBV5-1
J gene: TRBJ1-1
CDR3 protein: CASSQYLDRSPEAFF
CDR3 DNA: TGCGCCAGCAGCCAATACTTAGACAGGTCCCCTGAAGCTTTCTTT

D gene: TRBD2
clone size: NA
V gene: TRBV7-7
J gene: TRBJ2-1
CDR3 protein: CASSSSLAGRYNEQFF
CDR3 DNA: TGTGCCAGCAGCTCATCACTAGCGGGCCGATACAATGAGCAGTTCTTC

D gene: NA
clone size: NA
V gene: TRBV30
J gene: TRBJ2-5
CDR3 protein: CAWSVLSVHQETQYF
CDR3 DNA: TGTGCCTGGAGTGTATTGTCAGTGCACCAAGAGACCCAGTACTTC

D gene: TRBD2
clone size: once
V gene: TRBV12-5
J gene: TRBJ2-5
CDR3 protein: CASGLVTGGQKETQYF
CDR3 DNA: TGTGCTAGTGGTTTGGTAACGGGGGGGCAGAAAGAGACCCAGTACTTC

D gene: NA
clone size: NA
V gene: TRBV12-2
J gene: TRBJ2-7
CDR3 protein: CASRLTGSYEQYF
CDR3 DNA: TGTGCAAGTCGCTTAACAGGGTCATACGAGCAGTACTTC

D gene: TRBD1
clone size: NA
V gene: TRBV5-5
J gene: TRBJ1-2
CDR3 protein: CASSRTTGEGYGYTF
CDR3 DNA: TGTGCCAGCAGCCGGACGACAGGGGAAGGCTATGGCTACACCTTC

D gene: NA
clone size: NA
V gene: TRBV3-1/TRBV3-2
J gene: TRBJ1-1
CDR3 protein: CASSQEGRGSFF
CDR3 DNA: TGTGCCAGCAGCCAAGAAGGGAGGGGATCTTTCTTT

D gene: NA
clone size: once
V gene: TRBV29-1
J gene: TRBJ1-1
CDR3 protein: CSVDQYTNTEAFF
CDR3 DNA: TGCAGCGTTGATCAGTACACGAACACTGAAGCTTTCTTT

D gene: TRBD1
clone size: NA
V gene: TRBV5-5
J gene: TRBJ1-2
CDR3 protein: CASSLAQGSINYGYTF
CDR3 DNA: TGTGCCAGCAGCTTGGCACAGGGGAGCATAAACTATGGCTACACCTTC

D gene: TRBD1
clone size: NA
V gene: TRBV3-1/TRBV3-2
J gene: TRBJ1-3
CDR3 protein: CASSQDGGQLAGNTIYF
CDR3 DNA: TGTGCCAGCAGCCAAGACGGGGGACAGCTAGCTGGAAACACCATATATTTT

D gene: TRBD1
clone size: NA
V gene: TRBV3-1/TRBV3-2
J gene: TRBJ1-2
CDR3 protein: CASSQGTGVNYGYTF
CDR3 DNA: TGTGCCAGCAGCCAGGGGACAGGGGTTAACTATGGCTACACCTTC

D gene: NA
clone size: NA
V gene: TRBV6-1
J gene: TRBJ2-4
CDR3 protein: CASSELGGAKNIQYF
CDR3 DNA: TGTGCCAGCAGTGAACTCGGGGGAGCCAAAAACATTCAGTACTTC

D gene: TRBD1
clone size: NA
V gene: TRBV3-1/TRBV3-2
J gene: TRBJ1-6
CDR3 protein: CASSQAQGYSPLHF
CDR3 DNA: TGTGCCAGCAGCCAAGCACAGGGGTATTCACCCCTCCACTTT

D gene: TRBD1
clone size: NA
V gene: TRBV5-1
J gene: TRBJ2-7
CDR3 protein: CASSLGQGAIGDEQYF
CDR3 DNA: TGCGCCAGCAGCTTGGGGCAGGGGGCGATCGGGGACGAGCAGTACTTC

D gene: TRBD1
clone size: NA
V gene: TRBV27
J gene: TRBJ2-2
CDR3 protein: CASRLGQGRTGELFF
CDR3 DNA: TGTGCCAGCAGATTGGGACAGGGCAGGACCGGGGAGCTGTTTTTT

D gene: TRBD1
clone size: NA
V gene: TRBV30
J gene: TRBJ1-3
CDR3 protein: CAWSVGQVPPIYF
CDR3 DNA: TGTGCCTGGAGTGTAGGACAGGTCCCTCCCATATATTTT